This TCR beta chain stems from a study of blood T cell repertoires in COVID-19. On the study more broadly: The study drew acute and convalescent COVID-19 samples from the United States, Italy and Spain. From T cells, B-cell-depleted T cells, or PBMCs came the material, which was cDNA or gDNA.

In the authors' workflow: For nucleated cells, counts were estimated from reference gene primer amplification. Measured with immunoSEQ multiplex PCR; TCRdb has only the in-frame clones, and not every one. The V and J calls and clone size were taken over from that table, and D and trimming were inferred from the DNA. Here the sample spans approximately 46,000 clones, more than 70% being singletons. The V segment lost 4 bases and the J segment 2 bases; nucleotides outside the gene matches: 1. The CDR3 is made up of 13 amino acids. Germline loops: CDR1 SGHTA, CDR2 FQGNSA. The TCR was taken from a man between 60 and 75 years old with acute or convalescent COVID-19. The chain recombines TRBV7-2 with TRBJ1-2; 7 nucleotides line up with TRBD1. Specimen: peripheral blood. Written as DNA, the CDR3 is TGTGCCAGCAGCTCGGGACAGAACTATGGCTACACCTTC. Its protein is CASSSGQNYGYTF.